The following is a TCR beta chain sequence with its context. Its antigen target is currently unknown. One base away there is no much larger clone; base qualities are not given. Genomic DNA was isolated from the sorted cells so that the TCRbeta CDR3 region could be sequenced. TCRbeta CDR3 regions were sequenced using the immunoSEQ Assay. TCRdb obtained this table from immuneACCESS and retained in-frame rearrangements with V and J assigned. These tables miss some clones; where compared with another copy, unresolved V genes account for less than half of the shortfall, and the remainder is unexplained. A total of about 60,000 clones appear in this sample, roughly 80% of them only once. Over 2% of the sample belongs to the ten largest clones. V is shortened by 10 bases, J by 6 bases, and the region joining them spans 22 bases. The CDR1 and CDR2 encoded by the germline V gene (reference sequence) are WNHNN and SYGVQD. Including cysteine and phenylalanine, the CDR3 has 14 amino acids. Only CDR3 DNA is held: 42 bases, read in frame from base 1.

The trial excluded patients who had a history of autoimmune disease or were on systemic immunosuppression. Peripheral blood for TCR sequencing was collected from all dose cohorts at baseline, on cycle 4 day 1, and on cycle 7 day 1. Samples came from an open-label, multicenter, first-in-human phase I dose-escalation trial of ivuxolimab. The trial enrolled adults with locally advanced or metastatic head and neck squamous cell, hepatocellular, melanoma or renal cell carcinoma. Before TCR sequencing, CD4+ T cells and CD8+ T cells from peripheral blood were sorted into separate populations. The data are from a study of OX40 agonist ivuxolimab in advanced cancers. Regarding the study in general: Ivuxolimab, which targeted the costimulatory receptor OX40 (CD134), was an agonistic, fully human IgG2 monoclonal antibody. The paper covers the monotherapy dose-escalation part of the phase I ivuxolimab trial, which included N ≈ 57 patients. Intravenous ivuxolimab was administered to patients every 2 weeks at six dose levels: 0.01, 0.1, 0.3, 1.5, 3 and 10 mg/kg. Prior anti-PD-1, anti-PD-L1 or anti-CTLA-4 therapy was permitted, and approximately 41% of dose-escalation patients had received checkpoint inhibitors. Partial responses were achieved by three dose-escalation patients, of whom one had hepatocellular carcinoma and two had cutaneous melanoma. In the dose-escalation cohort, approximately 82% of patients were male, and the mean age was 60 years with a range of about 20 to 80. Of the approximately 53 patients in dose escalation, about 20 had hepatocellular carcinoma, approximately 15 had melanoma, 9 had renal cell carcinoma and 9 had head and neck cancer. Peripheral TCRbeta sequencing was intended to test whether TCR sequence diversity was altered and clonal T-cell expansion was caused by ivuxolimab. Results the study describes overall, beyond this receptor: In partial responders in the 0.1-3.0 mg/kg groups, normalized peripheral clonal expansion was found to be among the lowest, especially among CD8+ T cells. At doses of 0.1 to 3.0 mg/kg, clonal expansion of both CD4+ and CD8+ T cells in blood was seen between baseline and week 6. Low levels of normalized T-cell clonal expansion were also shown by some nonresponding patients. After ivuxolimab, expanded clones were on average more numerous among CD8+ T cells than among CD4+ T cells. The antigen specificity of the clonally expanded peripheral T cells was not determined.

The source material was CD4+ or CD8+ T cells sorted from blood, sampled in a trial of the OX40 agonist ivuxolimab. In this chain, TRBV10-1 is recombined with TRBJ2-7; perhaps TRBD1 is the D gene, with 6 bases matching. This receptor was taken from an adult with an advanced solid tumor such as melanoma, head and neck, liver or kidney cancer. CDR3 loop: CAKKQGSKVAEQYF. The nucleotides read TGCGCCAAGAAACAGGGATCAAAAGTGGCCGAGCAGTACTTC.